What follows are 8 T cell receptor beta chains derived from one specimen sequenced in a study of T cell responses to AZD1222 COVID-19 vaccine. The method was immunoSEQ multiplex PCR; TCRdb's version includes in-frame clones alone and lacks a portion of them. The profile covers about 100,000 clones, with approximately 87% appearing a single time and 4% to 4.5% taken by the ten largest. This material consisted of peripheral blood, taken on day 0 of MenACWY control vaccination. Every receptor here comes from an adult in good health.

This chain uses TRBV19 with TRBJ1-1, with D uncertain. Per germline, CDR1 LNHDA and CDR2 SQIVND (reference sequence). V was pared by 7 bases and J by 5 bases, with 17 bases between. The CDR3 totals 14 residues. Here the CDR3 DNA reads TGTGCCAGTAAAGGTCGGGGAGCCCTTACTGAAGCTTTCTTT. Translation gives CASKGRGALTEAFF.

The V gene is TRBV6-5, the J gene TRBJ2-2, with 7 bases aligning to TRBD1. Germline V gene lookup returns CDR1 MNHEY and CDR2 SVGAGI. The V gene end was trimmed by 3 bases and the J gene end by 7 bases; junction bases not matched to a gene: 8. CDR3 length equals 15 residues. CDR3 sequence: CASSYTVPGGGELFF. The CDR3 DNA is TGTGCCAGCAGTTATACAGTGCCAGGGGGCGGGGAGCTGTTTTTT.

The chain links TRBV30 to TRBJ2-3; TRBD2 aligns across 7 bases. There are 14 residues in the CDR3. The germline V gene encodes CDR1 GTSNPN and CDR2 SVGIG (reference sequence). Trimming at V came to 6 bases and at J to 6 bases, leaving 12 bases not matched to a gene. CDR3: CACPGGAGGDTQYF. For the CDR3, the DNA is TGTGCCTGTCCGGGGGGTGCAGGAGGGGATACGCAGTATTTT.

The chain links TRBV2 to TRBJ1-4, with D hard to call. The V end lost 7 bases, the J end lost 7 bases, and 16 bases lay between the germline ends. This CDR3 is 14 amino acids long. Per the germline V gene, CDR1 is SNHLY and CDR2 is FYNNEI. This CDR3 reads CASTTRALSEKLFF. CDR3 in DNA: TGTGCCAGCACCACCCGGGCCCTCAGTGAAAAACTGTTTTTT. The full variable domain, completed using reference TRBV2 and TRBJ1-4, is EPEVTQTPSHQVTQMGQEVILRCVPISNHLYFYWYRQILGQKVEFLVSFYNNEISEKSEIFDDQFSVERPDGSNFTLKIRSTKLEDSAMYFCASTTRALSEKLFFGSGTQLSVL.

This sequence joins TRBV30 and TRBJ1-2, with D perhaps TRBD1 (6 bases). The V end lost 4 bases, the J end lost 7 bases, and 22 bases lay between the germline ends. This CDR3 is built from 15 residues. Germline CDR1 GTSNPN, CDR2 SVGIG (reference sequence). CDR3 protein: CAWNPMGGARGGYTF. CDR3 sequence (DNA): TGTGCCTGGAACCCCATGGGCGGGGCCAGGGGTGGCTACACCTTC.

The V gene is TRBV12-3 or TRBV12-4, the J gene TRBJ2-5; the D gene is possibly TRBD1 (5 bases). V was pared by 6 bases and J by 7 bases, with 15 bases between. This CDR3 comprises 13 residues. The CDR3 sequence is CASSLGLQGTQYF. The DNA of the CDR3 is TGTGCCAGCAGCCTCGGCCTCCAGGGGACCCAGTACTTC.

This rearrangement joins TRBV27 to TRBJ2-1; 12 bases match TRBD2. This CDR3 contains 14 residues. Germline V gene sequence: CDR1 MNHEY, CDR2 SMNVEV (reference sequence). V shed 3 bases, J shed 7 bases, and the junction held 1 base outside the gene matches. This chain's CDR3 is CASSLTSGSNEQFF. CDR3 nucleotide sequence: TGTGCCAGCAGTTTGACTAGCGGGAGTAATGAGCAGTTCTTC.

The CDR3 DNA reads as TGTGCCAGCAGTGCCCTGACCTGGACAGGGGGTCCGATGAATGGCTACACCTTC. This gives the protein CASSALTWTGGPMNGYTF. V and J are TRBV28 and TRBJ1-2, with 10 bases matching TRBD1. The CDR3 contains 18 residues. CDR1 MDHEN and CDR2 SYDVKM come from the germline V gene. After removal of 5 bases from V and 6 bases from J, the junction contained 18 bases not matched to a gene.